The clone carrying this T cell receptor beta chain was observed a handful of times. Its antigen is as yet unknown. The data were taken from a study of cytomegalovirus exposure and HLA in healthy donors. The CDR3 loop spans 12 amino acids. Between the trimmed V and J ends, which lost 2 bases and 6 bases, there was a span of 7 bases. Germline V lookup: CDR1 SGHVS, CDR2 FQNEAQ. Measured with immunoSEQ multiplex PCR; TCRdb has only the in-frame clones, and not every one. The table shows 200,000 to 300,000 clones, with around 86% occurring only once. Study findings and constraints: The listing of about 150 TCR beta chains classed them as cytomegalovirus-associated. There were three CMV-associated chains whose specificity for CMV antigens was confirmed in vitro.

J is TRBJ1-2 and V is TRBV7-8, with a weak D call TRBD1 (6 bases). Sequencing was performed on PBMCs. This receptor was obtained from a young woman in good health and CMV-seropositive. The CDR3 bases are TGTGCCAGCAGCTTACAGGGGAATGGCTACACCTTC. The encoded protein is CASSLQGNGYTF.